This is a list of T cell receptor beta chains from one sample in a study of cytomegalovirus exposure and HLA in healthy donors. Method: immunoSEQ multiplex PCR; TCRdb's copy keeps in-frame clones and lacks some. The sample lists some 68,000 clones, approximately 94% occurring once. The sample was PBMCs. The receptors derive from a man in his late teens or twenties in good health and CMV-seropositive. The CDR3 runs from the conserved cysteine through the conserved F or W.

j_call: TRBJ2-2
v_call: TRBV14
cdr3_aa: CASSQGGSANTGELFF

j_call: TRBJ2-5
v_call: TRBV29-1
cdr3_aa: CSACYGEGRETQYF

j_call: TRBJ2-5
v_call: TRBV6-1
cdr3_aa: CASNRGGVGRETQYF

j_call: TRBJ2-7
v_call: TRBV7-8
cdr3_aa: CASSLGRLAGDEQYF

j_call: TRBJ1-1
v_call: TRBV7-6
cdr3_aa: CASSSLVGYTEAFF

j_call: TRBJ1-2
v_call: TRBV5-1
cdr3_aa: CASSFKGLWDRAYGYTF

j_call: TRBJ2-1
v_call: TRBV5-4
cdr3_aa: CASSFSEGGEQFF

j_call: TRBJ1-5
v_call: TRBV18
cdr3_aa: CASSPGSDRGVVTPQHF

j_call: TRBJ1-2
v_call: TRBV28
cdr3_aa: CASSRDGYTF

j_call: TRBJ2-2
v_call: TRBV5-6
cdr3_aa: CASSLRRNTGELFF

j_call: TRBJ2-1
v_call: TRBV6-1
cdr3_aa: CASSEGVDEQFF

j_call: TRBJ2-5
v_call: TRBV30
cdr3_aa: CAWSTRRGETQYF

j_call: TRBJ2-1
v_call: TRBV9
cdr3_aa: CASSVGGGTNEQFF

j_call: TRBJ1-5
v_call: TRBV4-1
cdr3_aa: CASSQGRNQPQHF

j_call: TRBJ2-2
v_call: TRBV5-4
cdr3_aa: CASSSLRGGLQSRTGELFF

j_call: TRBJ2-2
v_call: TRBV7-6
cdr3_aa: CASSSPGGVPGELFF

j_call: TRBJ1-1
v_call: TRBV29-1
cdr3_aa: CSVATGVNTEAFF

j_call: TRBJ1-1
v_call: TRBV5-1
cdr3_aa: CASSFEGYTEAFF

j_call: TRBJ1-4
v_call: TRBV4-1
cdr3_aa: CASSQEGGTAMLTTNEKLFF

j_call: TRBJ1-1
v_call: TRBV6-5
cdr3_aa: CASTPGDRGTKEAFF

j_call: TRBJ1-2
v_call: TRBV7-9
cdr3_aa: CASSLPGVWYGYTF

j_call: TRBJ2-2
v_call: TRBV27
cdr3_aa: CASSLLREGPLSTGELFF

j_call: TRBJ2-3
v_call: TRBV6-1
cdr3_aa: CASKTGAISTDTQYF

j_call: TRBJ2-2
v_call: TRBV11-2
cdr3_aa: CASRTWGVKSWGTGELFF

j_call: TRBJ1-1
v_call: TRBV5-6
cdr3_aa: CASSSGRNTEAFF

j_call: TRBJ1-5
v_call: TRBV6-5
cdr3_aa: CASSPDSPCEPQHF

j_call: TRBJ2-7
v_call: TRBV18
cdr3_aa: CASSSRVGLTYEQYF

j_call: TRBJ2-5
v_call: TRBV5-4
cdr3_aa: CASTRGQGFSETQYF

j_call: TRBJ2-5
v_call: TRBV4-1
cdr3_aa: CASSQVTEWETQYF

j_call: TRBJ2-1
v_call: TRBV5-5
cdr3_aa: CASTAFRQREGTWEQFF

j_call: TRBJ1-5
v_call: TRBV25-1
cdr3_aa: CAAWVQQGASNQPQHF

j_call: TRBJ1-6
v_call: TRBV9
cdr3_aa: CASSGSGQGFSPLHF

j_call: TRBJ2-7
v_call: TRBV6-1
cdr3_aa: CASSEKGWSIWEGYEQYF

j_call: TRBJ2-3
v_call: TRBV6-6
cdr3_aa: CASSSGGEGLNTQYF

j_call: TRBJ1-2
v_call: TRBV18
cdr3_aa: CASSPTGIDGYTF